The TCR beta chain described here comes from a study of T cells in Graves' hyperthyroidism and ophthalmopathy. From RNA transcripts, TCR beta CDR3 regions were amplified. TCR CDR3 regions were first amplified by RT-PCR with HTBI primers. MiXCR was run by TCRdb on the multiplex PCR reads, yielding one entry per CDR3 protein. The repertoire has over 650,000 distinct CDR3 sequences, nearly 45% of them found once; the top ten carry 7% to 7.5%. Criteria for exclusion of patients were uncontrolled infection, other autoimmune disease, pregnancy or lactation. Based on clinical symptoms, serum thyroxine and TRAb, thyroid ultrasound and orbital computed tomography, diagnoses were reached. Sequenced input: peripheral blood or thyroid tissue (not recorded which). The sequence came from an adult man with Graves' disease, either hyperthyroidism or ophthalmopathy (not recorded which).

The CDR3 is CATSELAGAVSTDTQYF. As DNA, the CDR3 is TGTGCCACCAGTGAGTTAGCGGGGGCCGTAAGCACAGATACGCAGTATTTT. The chain couples TRBV24-1 to TRBJ2-3, with TRBD2 matching 9 bases. Trimming at V came to 4 bases and at J to 0 bases, leaving 7 bases not matched to a gene. The CDR3 covers 17 residues. Per the germline V gene, CDR1 is KGHDR and CDR2 is SFDVKD.